What follows is one T cell receptor beta chain and its context. The antigen is unknown. The entry originates in a study of vaccination and CD4 T cells after COVID-19. Sequencing of the DNA from cultured CD4+ T cells was carried out with the Oncomine TCR Beta short-read assay. TCRdb redid the calling of the PCR reads with MiXCR, one entry per CDR3 protein. The table records roughly 6,800 distinct CDR3 sequences, approximately 70% of them present only once. Regarding treatment: approximately nine-day PBMC culture with coronavirus spike peptide pools or control peptides (ViraFEST assay). Prior to the COVID-19 pandemic (2011-2018), the unexposed donor's CD4+ T cells were collected. Germline CDR1 is MNHNS and CDR2 is SASEGT. The length of the CDR3 is 14 residues. Trimming removed 6 bases at V and 0 bases at J, with 11 bases between.

This chain connects TRBV6-1 to TRBJ1-1; maybe TRBD1 (6 bases). The sample consisted of CD4+ T cells from blood, cultured in vitro. This clonotype originated in a human donor in good health. CDR3 sequence: CASSIQGVNTEAFF. In DNA, the CDR3 is TGTGCCAGCAGCATACAGGGTGTGAACACTGAAGCTTTCTTT.